The 29 T cell receptor beta chains given below trace back to one sample, sequenced in a study of T cell responses to AZD1222 COVID-19 vaccine. Here immunoSEQ multiplex PCR was the method, and the copy in TCRdb shows in-frame clones only, minus some. The sample lists fewer than 120,000 clones; around 81% were seen once. The sequenced sample was peripheral blood, obtained on day 0 of AZD1222 vaccination. These receptors were taken from an adult in good health.

The chain combines TRBV6-2 or TRBV6-3 with TRBJ2-1; D gene ambiguous. V was shortened by 6 bases and J by 6 bases, with 15 bases between the two germline ends. The germline V gene encodes CDR1 MNHEY and CDR2 SVGEGT. CDR3 size: 14 residues. CDR3 sequence: CASSAFLSTNEQFF. CDR3 sequence (DNA): TGTGCCAGCAGCGCATTTTTGAGCACCAATGAGCAGTTCTTC.

The genes are TRBV28 and TRBJ1-2, with D unclear. Germline CDR1 is MDHEN and CDR2 is SYDVKM. V was shortened by 5 bases and J by 1 base, with 11 bases between the two germline ends. This CDR3 region has 14 residues. The CDR3 region has the DNA TGTGCCAGCAGTAGGTCAGGAGGTAACTATGGCTACACCTTC. The encoded protein is CASSRSGGNYGYTF.

This clone appeared once. The chain is built from TRBV12-3 or TRBV12-4 and TRBJ1-1; weak D call: TRBD1 (5 bases). This CDR3 has 12 amino acids. The ends were cut back, 7 bases at V and 4 bases at J, with 10 bases in the middle. The CDR3 nucleotides are TGTGCCAGCACAAGGAGGGGCACTGAAGCTTTCTTT. As protein: CASTRRGTEAFF.

The chain joins TRBV10-3 to TRBJ1-3, with D unclear. Germline V lookup: CDR1 ENHRY, CDR2 SYGVKD. The CDR3 spans 14 residues. V was trimmed by 6 bases and J by 4 bases, leaving 13 bases between them. CDR3 residues: CAIRDPGFGNTIYF. CDR3 in DNA: TGTGCCATCAGGGACCCGGGGTTCGGAAACACCATATATTTT.

The chain recombines TRBV7-6 with TRBJ2-5; TRBD2 agrees at 7 bases. This CDR3 contains 15 residues. The germline V gene encodes CDR1 SGHVS and CDR2 FNYEAQ. V gave up 1 base and J gave up 5 bases; unmatched junction bases: 7. The CDR3 DNA is TGTGCCAGCAGCTTAGATATTTCCGGGGGGGAGACCCAGTACTTC. It specifies CASSLDISGGETQYF.

This clone occurred a few times. The junction departs from the called germline gene at one end, perhaps through a read error. This chain joins TRBV10-3 and TRBJ1-2; maybe TRBD1 (6 bases). CDR1 and CDR2 from the germline V gene are ENHRY and SYGVKD. The length of the CDR3 is 12 residues. Here the CDR3 DNA reads TGTGCCATCAGTGAAAGTGGGGGGCTATATGGCTTC. Translated, it gives CAISESGGLYGF.

The rearrangement links TRBV7-2 to TRBJ1-2, with D tentatively TRBD1 (6 bases). Trimming cost V 4 bases and J 2 bases, with 14 bases left between them. Looked up from germline, CDR1 is SGHTA and CDR2 is FQGNSA. The CDR3 totals 15 residues. CDR3 nucleotides: TGTGCCAGCAGCTCCCGGGGCCAGGGGAACTATGGCTACACCTTC. It specifies CASSSRGQGNYGYTF.

This clone was counted only a few times. The chain couples TRBV18 to TRBJ2-7, with D possibly called TRBD1 or TRBD2 (5 bases each). This CDR3 spans 15 amino acids. Between the trimmed V and J ends, which lost 3 bases and 4 bases, there was a span of 16 bases. Germline CDR1 and CDR2: KGHSH and LQKENI. The CDR3 loop reads CASSPATGAEYEQYF. The CDR3 region has the DNA TGTGCCAGCTCACCGGCCACCGGGGCGGAATACGAGCAGTACTTC.

The V gene is TRBV9, the J gene TRBJ1-1; D might be TRBD1 (5 bases). V was shortened by 0 bases and J by 2 bases, with 11 bases between the two germline ends. The CDR3 has 15 residues. Germline CDR1 and CDR2: SGDLS and YYNGEE. For the CDR3, the DNA is TGTGCCAGCAGCGTAGTGAAGGGACGCAACACTGAAGCTTTCTTT. This codes for CASSVVKGRNTEAFF.

The rearrangement links TRBV4-3 to TRBJ2-3; 8 bases align to TRBD2. V shed 6 bases, J shed 3 bases, and the junction held 5 bases outside the gene matches. CDR3 size: 14 residues. CDR1 is LGHNA and CDR2 is YSLEER in the germline V gene. In nucleotides, the CDR3 is TGCGCCAGCAGGTTGTCTAGCGGGACAGATACGCAGTATTTT. Its translation is CASRLSSGTDTQYF.

This chain joins TRBV13 and TRBJ2-7, with TRBD2 matching over 7 bases. In germline, CDR1 is PRHDT, CDR2 FYEKMQ (reference sequence). CDR3 length: 18 residues. With V trimmed by 9 bases and J by 3 bases, 23 bases remained unmatched. The CDR3 loop is CARRPPHAAGSDIYEQYF. CDR3 DNA: TGTGCCAGACGTCCCCCCCACGCAGCGGGGAGTGATATCTACGAGCAGTACTTC.

The chain recombines TRBV6-2 or TRBV6-3 with TRBJ1-5; D is possibly TRBD1 (5 bases). The V gene lost 4 bases and the J gene lost 5 bases, with 15 bases spanning the gap. This CDR3 region has 15 residues. Germline V lookup: CDR1 MNHEY, CDR2 SVGEGT. CDR3 loop: CASSSPGSPHQPQHF. DNA of the CDR3: TGTGCCAGCAGTTCCCCAGGGAGTCCCCATCAGCCCCAGCATTTT.

The chain is built from TRBV12-3 or TRBV12-4 and TRBJ1-2; 9 bases align to TRBD1. There are 13 residues in the CDR3. J lost 5 bases, V lost 6 bases, and 4 bases had no gene match. The CDR3 sequence is CASRPDRGYGYTF. As DNA, the CDR3 is TGTGCCAGCAGGCCCGACAGGGGGTATGGCTACACCTTC.

The genes are TRBV13 and TRBJ1-1, with D possibly TRBD1 on 5 matching bases. The CDR3 length is 16 residues. Trimming shortened V by 6 bases and J by 1 base, and 18 bases separated the two germline ends. CDR1 and CDR2 from the germline V gene are PRHDT and FYEKMQ (reference sequence). The CDR3 DNA reads TGTGCCAGCAGTTCTGGGGATGGGGGATCGAACACTGAAGCTTTCTTT. Protein sequence: CASSSGDGGSNTEAFF. Combining the CDR3 with reference TRBV13 and TRBJ1-1 gives the whole variable domain AAGVIQSPRHLIKEKRETATLKCYPIPRHDTVYWYQQGPGQDPQFLISFYEKMQSDKGSIPDRFSAQQFSDYHSELNMSSLELGDSALYFCASSSGDGGSNTEAFFGQGTRLTVV.

This sequence joins TRBV13 and TRBJ1-3; D ambiguous. CDR3 length: 17 residues. The V gene lost 5 bases and the J gene lost 0 bases, with 17 bases spanning the gap. CDR1 is PRHDT, CDR2 FYEKMQ, per germline (reference sequence). CDR3 bases: TGTGCCAGCAGCCTACCCCCTGGCGCCAGCTCTGGAAACACCATATATTTT. Its translation is CASSLPPGASSGNTIYF.

The V and J genes are TRBV7-2 and TRBJ2-7, with 7 bases fitting TRBD1. The V gene's germline CDR1 is SGHTA and CDR2 FQGNSA. The CDR3 consists of 14 residues. V lost 5 bases and J lost 5; bases outside the gene matches: 9. The CDR3 DNA sequence: TGTGCCAGCAGCCTCCGACAGGGTATAAACGAGCAGTACTTC. This gives the protein CASSLRQGINEQYF.

The chain couples TRBV6-2 or TRBV6-3 to TRBJ2-7; D gene unclear. The V end lost 4 bases, the J end lost 3 bases, and 16 bases lay between the germline ends. Germline CDR1 MNHEY, CDR2 SVGEGT. The CDR3 has 15 residues. The CDR3 nucleotides read TGTGCCAGCAGTTCACCCGCCGGAAACCTCTACGAGCAGTACTTC. Residues: CASSSPAGNLYEQYF.

This clone was seen only once. CDR3 loop: CASSYEPQGLAVYNEQFF. CDR3 bases: TGTGCCAGCAGCTACGAACCGCAGGGACTAGCAGTTTACAATGAGCAGTTCTTC. The chain joins TRBV7-9 to TRBJ2-1, with 9 bases identical to TRBD2. The J segment lost 4 bases and the V segment lost 4 bases, leaving 14 bases of the junction unmatched. This CDR3 is built from 18 residues. Germline V gene data show CDR1 as SEHNR and CDR2 as FQNEAQ (reference sequence).

The chain joins TRBV9 to TRBJ2-3; D is uncertain. The CDR3 has 12 amino acids. Deletions cut 0 bases from V and 2 bases from J, with 1 base between. Germline V gene lookup returns CDR1 SGDLS and CDR2 YYNGEE. The CDR3 coding sequence is TGTGCCAGCAGCGTAGCCACAGATACGCAGTATTTT. It is translated as CASSVATDTQYF.

This clone was found once. V is TRBV6-5 and J is TRBJ1-1, with 7 bases aligning to TRBD1. The CDR3 contains 16 residues. The V gene's germline CDR1 is MNHEY and CDR2 SVGAGI. Trimming removed 2 bases from V and 5 bases from J; junction bases left unmatched: 11. CDR3: CASSYRLPGGGTEAFF. The CDR3 bases are TGTGCCAGCAGTTACCGGTTGCCAGGGGGAGGGACTGAAGCTTTCTTT.

This clone has a handful of counts. The rearrangement joins TRBV30 to TRBJ1-6; D may be TRBD1 (6 bases). The V end was cut by 6 bases, the J end by 13 bases, with 28 bases between. The V gene's germline CDR1 is GTSNPN and CDR2 SVGIG (reference sequence). The CDR3 spans 16 residues. In DNA form, the CDR3 reads TGTGCCTGTCTCTTGACAGGCGCCTCTATTAGGGGGCCCCTCCACTTT. Translation gives CACLLTGASIRGPLHF.

This clone has a single count. This chain uses TRBV9 with TRBJ1-4, with D unresolved. Trimming cost V 0 bases and J 8 bases, with 14 bases left between them. The CDR3 loop spans 15 amino acids. CDR1 SGDLS and CDR2 YYNGEE come from the germline V gene. This CDR3 reads CASSVAGQVREKLFF. The CDR3 DNA reads as TGTGCCAGCAGCGTAGCTGGCCAGGTGCGGGAAAAACTGTTTTTT.

The sample holds a few counts of this clone. The chain couples TRBV7-2 to TRBJ2-5; 13 bases map to TRBD2. The germline V gene has CDR1 SGHTA and CDR2 FQGNSA. This CDR3 spans 18 amino acids. Trimming took 5 bases from V and 6 from J; bases not matched to a gene: 15. DNA of the CDR3: TGTGCCAGCAGCGGGCGACTAGCGGGAGGAGGGGGCGCGAAGACCCAGTACTTC. Residues: CASSGRLAGGGGAKTQYF.

V usage is TRBV4-1 and J usage is TRBJ1-2, with TRBD1 as a possible D gene (6 bases). Germline loops: CDR1 MGHRA, CDR2 YSYEKL. This CDR3 comprises 15 residues. Between the trimmed V and J ends, which lost 0 bases and 5 bases, there was a span of 13 bases. CDR3 bases: TGCGCCAGCAGCCAAGATTGGGGGGCAGGTTATGGCTACACCTTC. This gives the protein CASSQDWGAGYGYTF.

This chain links TRBV6-5 with TRBJ1-6, with 8 bases aligning to TRBD1. V lost 6 bases to trimming and J lost 13 bases; unmatched junction nucleotides: 8. The CDR3 runs to 13 residues. Germline V gene data show CDR1 as MNHEY and CDR2 as SVGAGI. The CDR3 DNA follows: TGTGCCAGCAGGGGACAGGCCGCAGGGCCCCTCCACTTT. Its protein product is CASRGQAAGPLHF.

The rearrangement joins TRBV5-5 to TRBJ1-4; the D is unclear. The CDR3 is 13 amino acids. Germline V CDR1 and CDR2: SGHKS, YYEKEE (reference sequence). V dropped 5 bases and J dropped 3 bases, with 8 bases sitting between them. In DNA, the CDR3 is TGTGCCAGCAGGGAAGGACCTAATGAAAAACTGTTTTTT. This translates into CASREGPNEKLFF.

The rearrangement links TRBV6-6 to TRBJ2-7, with no clear D. Germline V gives CDR1 MNHNY, CDR2 SVGAGI (reference sequence). The CDR3 loop spans 14 amino acids. V lost 7 bases and J 7 bases, leaving 20 bases between the germline ends. CDR3 DNA sequence: TGTGCCAGCACCCCGGCTGTCCCGATGGGGGAGCAGTACTTC. Translating it yields CASTPAVPMGEQYF.

The chain has TRBV9 and TRBJ1-2, with no clear D. CDR3 length: 14 amino acids. V was trimmed by 4 bases and J by 4 bases, leaving 14 bases between them. CDR1 is SGDLS and CDR2 is YYNGEE in the germline V gene. The CDR3 reads CASSSRATPYGYTF. Written as DNA, the CDR3 is TGTGCCAGCAGCTCACGGGCCACCCCCTATGGCTACACCTTC.

The CDR3 coding sequence is TGCGCCAGCAGCTTGGGTCCAGGGGAGGGCTACACCTTC. Protein: CASSLGPGEGYTF. V usage is TRBV5-1 and J usage is TRBJ1-2, with a weak D call TRBD1 (6 bases). V was pared by 0 bases and J by 8 bases, with 11 bases between. There are 13 residues in the CDR3. CDR1 and CDR2 (germline): SGHRS, YFSETQ.